These 13 T cell receptor beta chains originate from one sample sequenced in a study of naive and memory T cell subsets. Overall study results and limits: A few larger clonotypes appeared in naive repertoires, especially CD8, possibly memory cells re-expressing CD45RA.

The antigens for these receptors are not known. An equimolar mix of two oligonucleotides served as the beta constant-region primer for TRBC1 and TRBC2. Nested alpha and beta constant-region primers with the SP2 primer drove four PCR rounds on ligated cDNA. TCRdb reanalysed the UMI-ligation and nested PCR reads using MiXCR and keeps one entry per CDR3 protein. The repertoire includes about 99,000 distinct CDR3 sequences, roughly 15% of them detected once, and about 3% sits in the top ten. The sequenced sample consisted of naive CD8+ T cells from blood. All receptors derive from a human donor in good health.

This chain connects TRBV13 to TRBJ2-3; 10 bases map to TRBD2. Germline CDR1 is PRHDT and CDR2 is FYEKMQ (reference sequence). The CDR3 totals 15 residues. Trimming removed 3 bases from V and 6 bases from J; junction bases left unmatched: 6. The CDR3 DNA sequence: TGTGCCAGCAGCTTGAGCGGGGGGGCCTTTGATACGCAGTATTTT. Protein product: CASSLSGGAFDTQYF.

This chain joins TRBV29-1 and TRBJ2-5; D is possibly TRBD1 or TRBD2 (7 bases each). With 0 bases removed from V and 9 bases from J, the gap between germline ends came to 20 bases. CDR1 and CDR2 from the germline V gene are SQVTM and ANQGSEA. The CDR3 spans 15 residues. The CDR3 coding sequence is TGCAGCGTTGAAGAGGTCGGCAGGGGGGGAGCTGCCCAGTACTTC. It translates to CSVEEVGRGGAAQYF.

This clonotype was seen more than once but under ten times. The chain uses TRBV27 and TRBJ1-1; 7 positions match TRBD1. Looked up from germline, CDR1 is MNHEY and CDR2 is SMNVEV (reference sequence). V shed 6 bases, J shed 6 bases, and the junction held 7 bases outside the gene matches. The CDR3 is 13 amino acids. The CDR3 spells CASSRRGEPEAFF. The CDR3 DNA is TGTGCCAGCAGCCGCAGGGGGGAACCTGAAGCTTTCTTT.

This clonotype was seen a few times. This sequence joins TRBV24-1 and TRBJ2-1; D may be TRBD2 (5 bases). V was pared by 1 base and J by 8 bases, with 17 bases between. The length of the CDR3 is 16 residues. Per germline, CDR1 KGHDR and CDR2 SFDVKD. The CDR3 DNA reads TGTGCCACCAGTGATTTCGGGGAGCCGGGGTACGATGAGCAGTTCTTC. It is translated as CATSDFGEPGYDEQFF.

The genes are TRBV6-2 or TRBV6-3 and TRBJ1-1; D is ambiguous. Germline V gives CDR1 MNHEY, CDR2 SVGEGT. V was shortened by 2 bases and J by 1 base, with 5 bases between the two germline ends. The CDR3 runs 13 residues. For the CDR3, the DNA is TGTGCCAGCAGTTACAGCGAGAACACTGAAGCTTTCTTT. This codes for CASSYSENTEAFF.

This clonotype occurred a few times. V usage is TRBV12-3 or TRBV12-4 and J usage is TRBJ1-1; D gene ambiguous. CDR3 length equals 13 residues. Trimming shortened V by 3 bases and J by 3 bases, and 8 bases separated the two germline ends. CDR3 in amino acids: CASSFLRDTEAFF. Here the CDR3 DNA reads TGTGCCAGCAGTTTCCTAAGGGACACTGAAGCTTTCTTT.

This chain connects TRBV27 to TRBJ2-1; D uncertain. CDR1 is MNHEY and CDR2 is SMNVEV in the germline V gene (reference sequence). V dropped 0 bases and J dropped 8 bases, with 14 bases sitting between them. This CDR3 is 15 amino acids long. The CDR3: CASSLSPRPYDEQFF. The CDR3 DNA follows: TGTGCCAGCAGTTTATCGCCTCGACCGTATGATGAGCAGTTCTTC.

This chain connects TRBV11-1 to TRBJ2-5; perhaps TRBD2 as D (5 bases). The V gene lost 1 base and the J gene lost 0 bases, with 9 bases spanning the gap. Germline values: CDR1 SGHAT, CDR2 FQDESV (reference sequence). The CDR3 totals 15 residues. The CDR3 sequence: CASSLGWRDQETQYF. CDR3 nucleotide sequence: TGTGCCAGCAGCTTAGGATGGCGGGACCAAGAGACCCAGTACTTC.

This clonotype was detected only a few times. The rearrangement links TRBV13 to TRBJ1-1; D unclear. V was shortened by 0 bases and J by 8 bases, with 7 bases between the two germline ends. The CDR3 runs to 12 residues. From germline, CDR1 is PRHDT and CDR2 FYEKMQ (reference sequence). As DNA, the CDR3 is TGTGCCAGCAGCTTAGGTCGGCAGGAAGCTTTCTTT. Translating it yields CASSLGRQEAFF.

This clonotype occurred a few times. The chain carries TRBV5-1 and TRBJ1-1; tentatively, D is TRBD1 (6 bases). V lost 2 bases and J lost 5, with 10 bases in between. Per germline, CDR1 SGHRS and CDR2 YFSETQ. The CDR3 contains 13 residues. As DNA, the CDR3 is TGCGCCAGCAGCTTAGGGGGTGTAACTGAAGCTTTCTTT. This translates into CASSLGGVTEAFF.

The V and J genes are TRBV6-5 and TRBJ2-1; 9 bases are shared with TRBD1. CDR1 MNHEY and CDR2 SVGAGI come from the germline V gene. V dropped 4 bases and J dropped 9; count of bases not matched to a gene: 16. The length of the CDR3 is 17 residues. This CDR3 is CASSLHSGTGNIGEQFF. CDR3 bases: TGTGCCAGCAGTTTGCATTCGGGGACAGGGAATATCGGTGAGCAGTTCTTC.

This clonotype was recorded a few times. The chain's CDR3 is CASGGLSGNTIYF. DNA of the CDR3: TGTGCCAGCGGGGGCCTCTCCGGAAACACCATATATTTT. J is TRBJ1-3 and V is TRBV9; possible D gene TRBD1, 6 bases. Germline lookup yields CDR1 SGDLS and CDR2 YYNGEE. This CDR3 comprises 13 residues. V was cut by 7 bases and J by 4 bases, with 12 bases left in between.

In its sample, this clonotype was seen a few times. This chain connects TRBV4-2 to TRBJ2-3; the match to TRBD2 covers 8 bases. Trimming at V came to 0 bases and at J to 0 bases, leaving 5 bases not matched to a gene. The length of the CDR3 is 17 residues. Germline V CDR1 and CDR2: LGHNA, YNFKEQ. The CDR3 here is CASSQDQLAVSTDTQYF. CDR3 nucleotides: TGTGCCAGCAGCCAAGATCAACTAGCGGTGAGCACAGATACGCAGTATTTT.